The rows below give T cell receptor beta chains drawn from one sample of a study of blood T cell repertoires in COVID-19. The table came from immunoSEQ multiplex PCR; TCRdb's copy has only in-frame clones and leaves some out. The table includes almost 300,000 clones, about 87% detected once. Sequencing used peripheral blood. These receptors came from a man between 65 and 85 years old with acute or convalescent COVID-19. CDR3s include the opening cysteine and the closing phenylalanine or tryptophan. A D gene is named only where the DNA matches it firmly. Part of the rows lack a size; the others show once, few, many or a class for expanded clones.

cdr3_aa cdr3_nt d_call j_call clone_size cdr3_length v_call
CASSLIGTGKAFF TGTGCCAGCAGTTTAATCGGGACAGGGAAGGCTTTCTTT TRBD1 TRBJ1-1 . 13 TRBV27
CASSLAGGSDTQYF TGTGCCAGCAGTTTAGCGGGGGGTTCAGATACGCAGTATTTT TRBD2 TRBJ2-3 once 14 TRBV28
CASRVTGDTQYF TGCGCCAGCAGAGTGACGGGGGATACGCAGTATTTT . TRBJ2-3 . 12 TRBV5-1
CASSRRQNTEAFF TGTGCCAGCAGCCGCCGACAGAACACTGAAGCTTTCTTT . TRBJ1-1 . 13 TRBV27
CASSAAPVVTGELFF TGTGCCAGCAGCGCCGCCCCGGTTGTCACCGGGGAGCTGTTTTTT . TRBJ2-2 . 15 TRBV7-2
CSAKGQGGYEQYF TGCAGCGCTAAGGGACAGGGAGGCTACGAGCAGTACTTC TRBD1 TRBJ2-7 . 13 TRBV29-1
CASSLGQSNYGYTF TGTGCCAGCAGCTTAGGACAGAGTAACTATGGCTACACCTTC . TRBJ1-2 . 14 TRBV11-2
CASSLLSGGQLTYGYTF TGTGCCAGCAGCTTATTAAGCGGAGGACAGCTAACCTATGGCTACACCTTC . TRBJ1-2 . 17 TRBV7-8
CASSRGTGDNEQFF TGTGCCAGCAGCCGCGGGACAGGGGACAATGAGCAGTTCTTC TRBD1 TRBJ2-1 . 14 TRBV7-8
CASSVAAGATSYNEQFF TGTGCCAGCAGCGTAGCAGCGGGGGCGACCTCCTACAATGAGCAGTTCTTC TRBD2 TRBJ2-1 . 17 TRBV9
CAIQLQGRPETQYF TGTGCCATCCAACTACAGGGGCGCCCAGAGACCCAGTACTTC TRBD1 TRBJ2-5 . 14 TRBV15